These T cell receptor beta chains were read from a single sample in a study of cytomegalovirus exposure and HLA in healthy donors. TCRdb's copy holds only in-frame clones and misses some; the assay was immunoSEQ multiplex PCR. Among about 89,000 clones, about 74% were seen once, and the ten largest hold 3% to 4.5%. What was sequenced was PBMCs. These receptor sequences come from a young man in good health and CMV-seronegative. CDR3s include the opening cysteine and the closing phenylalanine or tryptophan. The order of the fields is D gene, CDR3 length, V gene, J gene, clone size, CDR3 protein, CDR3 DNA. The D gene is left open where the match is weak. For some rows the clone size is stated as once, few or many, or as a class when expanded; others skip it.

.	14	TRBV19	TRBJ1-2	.	CASNPGQSVYGYTF	TGTGCCAGTAACCCCGGACAGTCCGTGTATGGCTACACCTTC
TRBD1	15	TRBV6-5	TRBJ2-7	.	CASSYSGSGGYEQYF	TGTGCCAGCAGTTACTCGGGGTCAGGGGGTTACGAGCAGTACTTC
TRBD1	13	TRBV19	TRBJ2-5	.	CATNRQGQETQYF	TGTGCCACCAATAGACAGGGTCAAGAGACCCAGTACTTC
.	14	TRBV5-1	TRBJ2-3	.	CASSWGDAADTQYF	TGCGCCAGCAGTTGGGGAGATGCTGCAGATACGCAGTATTTT
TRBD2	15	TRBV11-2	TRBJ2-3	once	CASSRGRGRTDTQYF	TGTGCCAGCAGCCGAGGGCGGGGGAGGACAGATACGCAGTATTTT
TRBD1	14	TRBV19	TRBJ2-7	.	CASKASGQAYVQYF	TGTGCCAGTAAAGCGTCGGGACAGGCTTACGTGCAGTACTTC
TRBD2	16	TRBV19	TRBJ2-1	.	CASSMSPGGPYNEQFF	TGTGCCAGTAGTATGTCCCCGGGGGGACCCTACAATGAGCAGTTCTTC
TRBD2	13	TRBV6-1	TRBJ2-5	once	CASSEVHGLAGHF	TGTGCCAGCAGTGAAGTCCACGGACTAGCGGGACACTTC
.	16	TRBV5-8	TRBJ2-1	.	CASSLDIAARDNEQFF	TGTGCCAGCAGCTTGGATATCGCCGCGCGGGACAATGAGCAGTTCTTC
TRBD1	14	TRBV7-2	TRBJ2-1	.	CASTYRGLFNEQFF	TGTGCCAGCACGTACAGGGGGCTTTTTAATGAGCAGTTCTTC
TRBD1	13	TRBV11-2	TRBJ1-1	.	CASSEGTDTEAFF	TGTGCCAGCAGCGAGGGGACAGACACTGAAGCTTTCTTT
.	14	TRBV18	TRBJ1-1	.	CASSPRQGGDEAFF	TGTGCCAGCTCACCACGTCAGGGCGGAGATGAAGCTTTCTTT
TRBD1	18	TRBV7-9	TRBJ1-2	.	CSSRNPDREYPNNYGYTF	TGTTCCAGCAGGAATCCGGACAGGGAATATCCCAATAACTATGGCTACACCTTC
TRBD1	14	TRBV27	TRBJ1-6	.	CASSWTGGNSPLHF	TGTGCCAGCAGTTGGACAGGAGGAAATTCACCCCTCCACTTT
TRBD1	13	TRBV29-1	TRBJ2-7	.	CSGGPGQGYEQYF	TGCAGCGGAGGGCCGGGACAGGGCTACGAGCAGTACTTC
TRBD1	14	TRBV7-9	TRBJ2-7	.	CASSLGQAGVEQYF	TGTGCCAGCAGCCTCGGACAGGCCGGGGTCGAGCAGTACTTC
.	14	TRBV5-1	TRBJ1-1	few	CASSLERGSAEAFF	TGCGCCAGCAGCTTGGAACGAGGCAGCGCTGAAGCTTTCTTT
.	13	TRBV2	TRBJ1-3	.	CASNTGSGNTIYF	TGTGCCAGCAATACAGGGAGTGGAAACACCATATATTTT
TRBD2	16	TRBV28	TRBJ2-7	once	CASSEVAGPAFYEQYF	TGTGCCAGCAGTGAGGTAGCGGGCCCCGCCTTCTACGAGCAGTACTTC
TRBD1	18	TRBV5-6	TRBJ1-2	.	CASSLRGLGTGLSGGYTF	TGTGCCAGCAGCTTGCGGGGTTTGGGGACAGGCTTGAGTGGGGGCTACACCTTC